This TCR beta chain was observed in a study of neurological immune-mediated disorders. TCRdb used MiXCR to reprocess the 5' RACE reads, holding one entry per CDR3 protein. The sample has about 17,000 distinct CDR3 sequences; about 3.6% are singletons. Study results and caveats: None of the CDR3 amino acid sequences found in expanded clones was shared across subjects. This suggests that the TCR-beta repertoires were private in all groups.

The CDR3 is 16 residues long. V lost 5 bases to trimming and J lost 9 bases; unmatched junction nucleotides: 11. Germline loops: CDR1 SGHTA, CDR2 FQGNSA. This clonotype was recorded many times. Its antigen is still unknown. Material: CD8+ T cells from blood. The genes are TRBV7-2 and TRBJ2-1, with 12 bases lining up with TRBD2. This clonotype was sampled from a woman aged 40 to 49 in good health. CDR3 protein: CASSPGLAGGSVEQFF. In nucleotides, the CDR3 is TGTGCCAGCAGCCCGGGACTAGCGGGCGGTTCGGTTGAGCAGTTCTTC.